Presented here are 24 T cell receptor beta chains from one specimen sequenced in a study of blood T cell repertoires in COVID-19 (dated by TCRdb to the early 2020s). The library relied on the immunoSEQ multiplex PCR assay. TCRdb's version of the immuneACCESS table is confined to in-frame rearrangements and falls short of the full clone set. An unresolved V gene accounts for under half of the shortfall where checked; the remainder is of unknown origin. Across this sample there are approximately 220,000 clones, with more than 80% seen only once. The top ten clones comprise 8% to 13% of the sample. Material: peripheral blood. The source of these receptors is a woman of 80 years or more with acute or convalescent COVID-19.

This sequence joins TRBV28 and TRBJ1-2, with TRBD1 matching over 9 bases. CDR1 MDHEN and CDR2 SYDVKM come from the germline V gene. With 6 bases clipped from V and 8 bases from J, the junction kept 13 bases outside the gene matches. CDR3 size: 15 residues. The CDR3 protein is CASSPTRGQGYGYTF. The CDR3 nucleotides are TGTGCCAGCAGCCCAACCCGGGGACAGGGCTACGGCTACACCTTC.

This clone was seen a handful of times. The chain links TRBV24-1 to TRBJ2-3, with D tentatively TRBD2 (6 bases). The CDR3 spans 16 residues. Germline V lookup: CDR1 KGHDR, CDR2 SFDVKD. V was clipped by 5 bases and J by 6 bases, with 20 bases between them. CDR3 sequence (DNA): TGTGCCACCAGTGGCGGGACTCCCGGCCAGGTGGATACGCAGTATTTT. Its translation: CATSGGTPGQVDTQYF.

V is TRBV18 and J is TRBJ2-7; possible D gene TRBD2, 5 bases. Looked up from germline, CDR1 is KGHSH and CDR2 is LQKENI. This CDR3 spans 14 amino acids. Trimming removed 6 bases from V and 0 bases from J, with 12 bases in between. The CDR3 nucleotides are TGTGCCAGCTCGCAGGACTTTAGCTCCTACGAGCAGTACTTC. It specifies CASSQDFSSYEQYF.

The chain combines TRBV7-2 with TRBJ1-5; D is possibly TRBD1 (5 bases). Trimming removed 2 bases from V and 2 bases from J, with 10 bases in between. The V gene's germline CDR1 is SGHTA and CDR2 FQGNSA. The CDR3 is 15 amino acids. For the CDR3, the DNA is TGTGCCAGCAGCTTACAAGGAGGGGGCAATCAGCCCCAGCATTTT. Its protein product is CASSLQGGGNQPQHF.

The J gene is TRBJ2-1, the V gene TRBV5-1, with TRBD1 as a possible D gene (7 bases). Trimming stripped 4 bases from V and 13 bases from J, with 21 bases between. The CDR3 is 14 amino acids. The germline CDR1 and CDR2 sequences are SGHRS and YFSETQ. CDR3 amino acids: CASSLGGQNPIQFF. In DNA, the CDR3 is TGCGCCAGCAGCCTGGGGGGACAGAACCCTATTCAGTTCTTC. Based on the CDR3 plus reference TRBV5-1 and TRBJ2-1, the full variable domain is KAGVTQTPRYLIKTRGQQVTLSCSPISGHRSVSWYQQTPGQGLQFLFEYFSETQRNKGNFPGRFSGRQFSNSRSEMNVSTLELGDSALYLCASSLGGQNPIQFFGPGTRLTVL.

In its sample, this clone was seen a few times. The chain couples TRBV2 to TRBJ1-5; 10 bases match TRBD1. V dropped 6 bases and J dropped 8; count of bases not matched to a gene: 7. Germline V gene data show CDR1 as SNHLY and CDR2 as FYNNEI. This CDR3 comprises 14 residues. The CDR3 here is CASSATGGREPQHF. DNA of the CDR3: TGTGCCAGCAGCGCGACAGGGGGCAGGGAGCCCCAGCATTTT.

In DNA form, the CDR3 reads TGTGCCAGCAGCTTTACAGGGTTAGGGGAAAAACTGTTTTTT. Residues: CASSFTGLGEKLFF. This sequence joins TRBV7-8 and TRBJ1-4; D perhaps matches TRBD1 (6 bases). This CDR3 contains 14 residues. Germline values: CDR1 SGHVS, CDR2 FQNEAQ. The ends were cut back, 3 bases at V and 8 bases at J, with 13 bases in the middle.

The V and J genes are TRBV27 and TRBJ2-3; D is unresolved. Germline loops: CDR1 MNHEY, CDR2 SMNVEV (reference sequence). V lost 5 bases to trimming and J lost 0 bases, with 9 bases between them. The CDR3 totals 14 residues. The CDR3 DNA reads TGTGCCAGCAGTAACGGTCATAGCACAGATACGCAGTATTTT. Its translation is CASSNGHSTDTQYF.

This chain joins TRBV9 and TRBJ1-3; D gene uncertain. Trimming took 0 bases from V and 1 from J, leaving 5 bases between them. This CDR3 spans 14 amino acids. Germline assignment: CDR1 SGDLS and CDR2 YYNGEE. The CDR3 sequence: CASSVDPSGNTIYF. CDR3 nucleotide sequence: TGTGCCAGCAGCGTAGATCCTTCTGGAAACACCATATATTTT.

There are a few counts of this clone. CDR3 residues: CASSAVQGTISYEQYF. The CDR3 nucleotides read TGCGCCAGCAGCGCGGTACAGGGGACCATCTCCTACGAGCAGTACTTC. The rearrangement joins TRBV5-1 to TRBJ2-7; TRBD1 matches at 7 bases. V shed 4 bases and J 0 bases; nucleotides not matched to a gene: 10. Germline V gene lookup returns CDR1 SGHRS and CDR2 YFSETQ. This CDR3 has 16 residues. The entire variable domain, with the rest obtained from reference TRBV5-1 and TRBJ2-7, is as follows: KAGVTQTPRYLIKTRGQQVTLSCSPISGHRSVSWYQQTPGQGLQFLFEYFSETQRNKGNFPGRFSGRQFSNSRSEMNVSTLELGDSALYLCASSAVQGTISYEQYFGPGTRLTVT.

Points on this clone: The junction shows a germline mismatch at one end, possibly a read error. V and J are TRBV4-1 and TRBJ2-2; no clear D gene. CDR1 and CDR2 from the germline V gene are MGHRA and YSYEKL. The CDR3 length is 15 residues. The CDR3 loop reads CASSQDWPNTGELFF. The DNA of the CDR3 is TGCGCCAGCAGCCAAGATTGGCCGAATACCGGGGAGCTGTTTTTT.

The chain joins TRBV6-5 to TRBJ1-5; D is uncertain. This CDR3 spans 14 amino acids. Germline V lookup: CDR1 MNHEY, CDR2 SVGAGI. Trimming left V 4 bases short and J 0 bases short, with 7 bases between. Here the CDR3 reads CASSFRDSNQPQHF. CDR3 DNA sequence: TGTGCCAGCAGTTTTAGAGATAGCAATCAGCCCCAGCATTTT.

The CDR3 protein is CASSPGATSGYYNEQFF. DNA for the CDR3: TGTGCCAGCAGCCCGGGGGCAACTAGCGGTTATTACAATGAGCAGTTCTTC. This sequence joins TRBV7-9 and TRBJ2-1, with 8 positions matching TRBD2. The germline gives CDR1 SEHNR, CDR2 FQNEAQ (reference sequence). V lost 5 bases to trimming and J lost 4 bases; unmatched junction nucleotides: 13. This CDR3 is built from 17 residues.

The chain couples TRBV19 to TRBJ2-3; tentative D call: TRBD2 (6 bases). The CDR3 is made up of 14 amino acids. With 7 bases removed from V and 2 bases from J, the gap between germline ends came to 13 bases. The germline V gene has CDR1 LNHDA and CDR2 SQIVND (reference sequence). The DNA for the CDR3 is TGTGCCAGTAAGGAGGGTGCACACACAGATACGCAGTATTTT. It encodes CASKEGAHTDTQYF.

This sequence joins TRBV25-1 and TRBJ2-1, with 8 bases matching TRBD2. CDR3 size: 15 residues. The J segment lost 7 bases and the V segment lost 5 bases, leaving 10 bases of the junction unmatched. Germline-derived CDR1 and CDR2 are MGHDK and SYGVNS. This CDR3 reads CASSKGSGRGNEQFF. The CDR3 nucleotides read TGTGCCAGCAGTAAAGGGAGCGGGAGAGGGAATGAGCAGTTCTTC. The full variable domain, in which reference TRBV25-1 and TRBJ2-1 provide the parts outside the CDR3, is EADIYQTPRYLVIGTGKKITLECSQTMGHDKMYWYQQDPGMELHLIHYSYGVNSTEKGDLSSESTVSRIRTEHFPLTLESARPSHTSQYLCASSKGSGRGNEQFFGPGTRLTVL.

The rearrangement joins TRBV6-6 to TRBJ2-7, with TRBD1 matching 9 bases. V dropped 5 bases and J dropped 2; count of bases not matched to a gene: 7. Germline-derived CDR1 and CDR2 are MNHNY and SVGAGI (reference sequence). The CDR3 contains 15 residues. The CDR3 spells CASSERQGDAYEQYF. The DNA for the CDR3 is TGTGCCAGCAGTGAGAGACAGGGGGACGCCTACGAGCAGTACTTC.

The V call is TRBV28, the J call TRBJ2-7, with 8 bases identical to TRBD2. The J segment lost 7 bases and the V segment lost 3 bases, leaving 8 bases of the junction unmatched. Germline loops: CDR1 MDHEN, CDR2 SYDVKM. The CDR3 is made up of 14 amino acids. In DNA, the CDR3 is TGTGCCAGCAGTTTTGGCGGGAGGTTCGGTGAGCAGTACTTC. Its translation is CASSFGGRFGEQYF.

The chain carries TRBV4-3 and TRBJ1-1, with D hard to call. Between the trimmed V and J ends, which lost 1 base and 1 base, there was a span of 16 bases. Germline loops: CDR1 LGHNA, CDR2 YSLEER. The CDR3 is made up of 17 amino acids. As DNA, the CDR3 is TGCGCCAGCAGCCAAGGGTTCTCCCCATCGGGGAACACTGAAGCTTTCTTT. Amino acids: CASSQGFSPSGNTEAFF.

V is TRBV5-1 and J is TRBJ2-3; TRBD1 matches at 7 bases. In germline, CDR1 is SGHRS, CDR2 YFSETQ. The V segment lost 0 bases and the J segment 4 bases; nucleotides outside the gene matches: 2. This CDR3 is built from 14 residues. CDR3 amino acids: CASSLAQGADTQYF. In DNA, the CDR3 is TGCGCCAGCAGCTTGGCTCAGGGGGCAGATACGCAGTATTTT.

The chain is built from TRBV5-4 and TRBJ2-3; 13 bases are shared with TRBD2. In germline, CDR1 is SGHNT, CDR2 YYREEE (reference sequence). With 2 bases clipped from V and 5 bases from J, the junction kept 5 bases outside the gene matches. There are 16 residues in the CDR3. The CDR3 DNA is TGTGCCAGCAGCTTAGGACTAGCGGGAGAGATAGATACGCAGTATTTT. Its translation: CASSLGLAGEIDTQYF.

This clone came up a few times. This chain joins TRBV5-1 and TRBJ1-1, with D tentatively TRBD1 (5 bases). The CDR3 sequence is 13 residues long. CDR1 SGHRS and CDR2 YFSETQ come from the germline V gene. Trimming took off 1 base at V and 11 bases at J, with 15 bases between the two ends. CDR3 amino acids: CASSLPEGGAAFF. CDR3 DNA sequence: TGCGCCAGCAGCTTGCCCGAGGGAGGGGCTGCTTTCTTT.

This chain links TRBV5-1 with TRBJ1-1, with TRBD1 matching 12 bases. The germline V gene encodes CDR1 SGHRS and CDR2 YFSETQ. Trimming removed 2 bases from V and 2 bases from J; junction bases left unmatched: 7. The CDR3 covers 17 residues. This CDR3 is CASSLAGTGGLNTEAFF. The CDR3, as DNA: TGCGCCAGCAGCTTAGCCGGGACAGGGGGCCTAAACACTGAAGCTTTCTTT.

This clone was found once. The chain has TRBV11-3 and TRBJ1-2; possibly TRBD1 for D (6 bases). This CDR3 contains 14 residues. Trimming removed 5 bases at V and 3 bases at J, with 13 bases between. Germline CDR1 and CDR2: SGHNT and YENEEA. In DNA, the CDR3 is TGTGCCAGCAGCCCGGAGCGGACAGACTATGGCTACACCTTC. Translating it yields CASSPERTDYGYTF.

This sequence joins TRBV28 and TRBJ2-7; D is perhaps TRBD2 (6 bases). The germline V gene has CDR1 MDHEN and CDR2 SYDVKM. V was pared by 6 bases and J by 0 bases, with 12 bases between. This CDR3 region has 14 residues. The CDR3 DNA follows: TGTGCCAGCAGCGGGGCGGGGATCTCCTACGAGCAGTACTTC. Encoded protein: CASSGAGISYEQYF.